The clone carrying this T cell receptor (beta chain) was detected only a few times. No antigen is known for it. The data originate from a study of identical twins. The CDR3 has 14 residues. V lost 5 bases to trimming and J lost 10 bases; unmatched junction nucleotides: 11. From germline, CDR1 is MNHEY and CDR2 SMNVEV (reference sequence). Through template switching, a universal primer site was introduced, and the cDNA contained unique molecular identifiers. One entry per CDR3 protein, called by TCRdb with MiXCR from the 5' RACE reads. The sample lists some 710,000 distinct CDR3 sequences, approximately 6.1% occurring once. Notes on the study in general: Out-of-frame alpha sequences common to twins were enriched for low generation probability.

The chain is built from TRBV27 and TRBJ2-1; 7 bases fit TRBD2. The sample comprised naive T cells sorted from blood. The TCR was taken from a man between 18 and 29 years old in good health. This CDR3 is CASSPYRGREEQFF. As DNA, the CDR3 is TGTGCCAGCAGTCCTTATCGGGGGAGGGAAGAGCAGTTCTTC.